This TCR beta chain originates from a study of T cell responses to AZD1222 COVID-19 vaccine. Study findings and constraints: Rises in breadth and depth of Spike-specific TCRs came after two AZD1222 doses. There were mostly white British donors and more females than males, and clonal diversity was possibly underestimated.

The CDR3 sequence is 14 residues long. Germline V gene sequence: CDR1 SGDLS, CDR2 YYNGEE. V shed 0 bases and J shed 5 bases, with 11 bases lying between them. The table came from immunoSEQ multiplex PCR; TCRdb's copy has only in-frame clones and leaves some out. The sample consists of about 110,000 clones, roughly 87% of them appearing once. Concerning this clone: Its antigen is not known.

This specimen was peripheral blood, taken on day 0 of AZD1222 vaccination. The rearrangement links TRBV9 to TRBJ2-5; D is perhaps TRBD1 (5 bases). This sequence originates from an adult in good health. The CDR3 DNA sequence: TGTGCCAGCAGCGTAGCTACAGGTTCGGAGACCCAGTACTTC. It encodes CASSVATGSETQYF. The whole variable domain, remainder taken from reference TRBV9 and TRBJ2-5, is DSGVTQTPKHLITATGQRVTLRCSPRSGDLSVYWYQQSLDQGLQFLIQYYNGEERAKGNILERFSAQQFPDLHSELNLSSLELGDSALYFCASSVATGSETQYFGPGTRLLVL.